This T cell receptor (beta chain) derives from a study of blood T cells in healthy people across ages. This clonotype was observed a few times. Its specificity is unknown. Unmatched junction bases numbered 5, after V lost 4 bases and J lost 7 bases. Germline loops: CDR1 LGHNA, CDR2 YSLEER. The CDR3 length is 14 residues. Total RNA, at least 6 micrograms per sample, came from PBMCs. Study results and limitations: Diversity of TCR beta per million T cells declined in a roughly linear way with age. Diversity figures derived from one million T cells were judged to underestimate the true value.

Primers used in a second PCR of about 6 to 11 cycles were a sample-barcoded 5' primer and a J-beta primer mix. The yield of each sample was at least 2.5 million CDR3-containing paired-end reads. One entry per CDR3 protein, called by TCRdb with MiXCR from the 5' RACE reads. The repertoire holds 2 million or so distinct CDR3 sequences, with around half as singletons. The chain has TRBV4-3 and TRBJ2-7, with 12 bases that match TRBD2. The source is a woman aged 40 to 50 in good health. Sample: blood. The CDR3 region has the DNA TGCGCCAGCAGCCCTCGGACTAGCGGGGAAGAGCAGTACTTC. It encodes CASSPRTSGEEQYF.